This T cell receptor beta chain was captured in a study of OX40 agonist ivuxolimab in advanced cancers. Study overall: Every 2 weeks, patients got intravenous ivuxolimab at one of six dose levels (0.01-10 mg/kg).

Whole-study results and caveats: Normalized expansion of T-cell clones was also low for some nonresponders. CD4+ T cells averaged fewer expanded clones than CD8+ T cells.

On this clone: Its antigen is as yet unknown.

Measured with immunoSEQ multiplex PCR; TCRdb has only the in-frame clones, and not every one. The table lists roughly 70,000 clones, 88% of them singletons. Germline V gene data show CDR1 as SGHTA and CDR2 as FQGNSA. V was pared by 2 bases and J by 2 bases, with 7 bases between. CDR3 size: 15 residues. The input for sequencing was CD4+ or CD8+ T cells sorted from blood, taken in a trial of the OX40 agonist ivuxolimab. The chain uses TRBV7-2 and TRBJ2-6; possibly TRBD1 or TRBD2 for D (5 bases each). The receptor's source is an adult with an advanced solid tumor such as melanoma, head and neck, liver or kidney cancer. CDR3 nucleotide sequence: TGTGCCAGCAGCTTAAGAGGGGCTGGGGCCAACGTCCTGACTTTC. The encoded protein is CASSLRGAGANVLTF.